This T cell receptor beta chain was observed in a study of cytomegalovirus exposure and HLA in healthy donors. Findings and limits, study-wide: It was found in a later analysis that first-cohort TCR clusters tended to co-occur in the 100 to 150 validation repertoires.

The V and J ends lost 2 bases and 2 bases respectively, with 13 bases between them. The germline V gene encodes CDR1 MNHNY and CDR2 SVGAGI (reference sequence). This CDR3 is 16 amino acids long. TCRdb keeps only in-frame clones here, not all; method: immunoSEQ multiplex PCR. The sample has over 150,000 clones, 84% seen once. Worth noting for this clone: Its antigen is undetermined.

This sequence originates from a woman under 40 in good health and CMV-seropositive. Material: PBMCs. The chain links TRBV6-6 to TRBJ1-5; perhaps TRBD1 as D (5 bases). CDR3 sequence reads: CASSYGQTARNQPQHF. DNA for the CDR3: TGTGCCAGCAGTTACGGTCAGACAGCCCGCAATCAGCCCCAGCATTTT.